This TCR beta chain appears in the sequencing data of a study of regulatory T cells in long-lasting Graves disease. Turning to the study itself: Patients with new Graves' disease had used antithyroid drugs below 3 months.

Noted time point: newly diagnosed GD, antithyroid drugs for less than 3 months. Extracted PBMC RNA gave rise to the TCR library. The CDR3 is 16 residues long. V was pared by 5 bases and J by 3 bases, with 11 bases of the junction left unmatched. Germline-derived CDR1 and CDR2 are SEHNR and FQNEAQ (reference sequence). The authors built TCR beta libraries using iRepertoire HTBI primers and Arm-PCR of CDR3 regions. TCRdb used MiXCR to reprocess the multiplex PCR reads, holding one entry per CDR3 protein. This sample has a few hundred thousand distinct CDR3 sequences; under 20% occur once, and the top ten carry 20% to 25%. Many counts were recorded for this clonotype. Another study also made use of these data, one on T cells in Graves' hyperthyroidism and ophthalmopathy. That paper notes: HTBI primers drove first-round RT-PCR of the TCR CDR3.

The material was peripheral blood mononuclear cells (PBMCs), obtained at new diagnosis, from a patient treated with antithyroid drugs. The rearrangement joins TRBV7-9 to TRBJ2-3; 7 nucleotides agree with TRBD2. This clonotype was sampled from a woman younger than 35 with Graves disease. The DNA for the CDR3 is TGTGCCAGCAGCCCGGAGCGGGGTACGTGGACAGATACGCAGTATTTT. Translated, it gives CASSPERGTWTDTQYF.